This T cell receptor beta chain was found in a study of PD-L1 blockade in urothelial cancer. Germline V gene data show CDR1 as MNHEY and CDR2 as SVGAGI. V shed 4 bases and J shed 8 bases, with 9 bases lying between them. The CDR3 runs 12 residues. The time point denotes: peripheral blood 6 weeks after treatment start. TCRdb keeps only in-frame clones here, not all; method: immunoSEQ multiplex PCR. The sample records about 51,000 clones, more than 70% being singletons. The chain is built from TRBV6-5 and TRBJ2-1; D not certain. The TCR sequence derives from a man in his 60s with urothelial cancer. This specimen was PBMCs, taken around atezolizumab (anti-PD-L1) treatment. CDR3 in amino acids: CASSSVTYEQFF. CDR3 coding DNA: TGTGCCAGCAGTTCCGTGACTTATGAGCAGTTCTTC.